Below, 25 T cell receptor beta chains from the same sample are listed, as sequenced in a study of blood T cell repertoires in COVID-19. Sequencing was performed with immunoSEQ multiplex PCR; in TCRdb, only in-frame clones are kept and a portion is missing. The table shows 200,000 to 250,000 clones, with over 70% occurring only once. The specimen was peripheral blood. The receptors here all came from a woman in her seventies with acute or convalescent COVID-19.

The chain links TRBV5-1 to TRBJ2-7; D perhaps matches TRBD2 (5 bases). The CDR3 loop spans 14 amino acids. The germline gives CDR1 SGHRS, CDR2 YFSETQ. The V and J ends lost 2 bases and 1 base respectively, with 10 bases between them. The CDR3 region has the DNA TGCGCCAGCAGCTTAGGGCCGGGGTCCTACGAGCAGTACTTC. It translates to CASSLGPGSYEQYF.

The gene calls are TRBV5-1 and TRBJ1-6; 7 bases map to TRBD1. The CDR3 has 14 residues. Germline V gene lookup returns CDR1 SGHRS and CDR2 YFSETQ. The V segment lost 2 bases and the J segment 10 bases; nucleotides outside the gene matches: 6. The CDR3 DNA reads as TGCGCCAGCAGCTTAGGGACAGTCCGCTCACCCCTCCACTTT. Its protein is CASSLGTVRSPLHF.

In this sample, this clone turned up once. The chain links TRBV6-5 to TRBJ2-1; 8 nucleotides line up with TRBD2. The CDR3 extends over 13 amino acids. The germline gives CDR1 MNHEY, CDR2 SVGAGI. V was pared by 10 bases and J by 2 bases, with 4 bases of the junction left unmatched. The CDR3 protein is CATRGGTYNEQFF. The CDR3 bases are TGTGCCACCCGGGGGGGCACCTACAATGAGCAGTTCTTC.

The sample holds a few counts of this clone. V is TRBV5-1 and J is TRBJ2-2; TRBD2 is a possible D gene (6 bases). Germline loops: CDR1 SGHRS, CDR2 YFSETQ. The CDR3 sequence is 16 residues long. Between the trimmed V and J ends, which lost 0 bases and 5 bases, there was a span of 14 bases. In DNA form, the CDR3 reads TGCGCCAGCAGCTTGGAAGGCAGGAGGGGAACCGGGGAGCTGTTTTTT. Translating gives CASSLEGRRGTGELFF.

Written as DNA, the CDR3 is TGTGCCAGCAGCCTCTCGGGGGGGTCGGATACGCAGTATTTT. It encodes CASSLSGGSDTQYF. The chain combines TRBV28 with TRBJ2-3, with 8 nucleotides matching TRBD2. Trimming removed 6 bases from V and 6 bases from J; junction bases left unmatched: 8. CDR3 size: 14 residues. CDR1 and CDR2 from the germline V gene are MDHEN and SYDVKM.

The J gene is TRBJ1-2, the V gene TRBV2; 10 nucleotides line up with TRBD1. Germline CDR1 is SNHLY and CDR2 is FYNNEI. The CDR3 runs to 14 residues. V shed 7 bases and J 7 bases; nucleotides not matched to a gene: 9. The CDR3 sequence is CASTPDRGFGGYTF. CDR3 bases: TGTGCCAGCACTCCGGACAGGGGGTTTGGTGGCTACACCTTC.

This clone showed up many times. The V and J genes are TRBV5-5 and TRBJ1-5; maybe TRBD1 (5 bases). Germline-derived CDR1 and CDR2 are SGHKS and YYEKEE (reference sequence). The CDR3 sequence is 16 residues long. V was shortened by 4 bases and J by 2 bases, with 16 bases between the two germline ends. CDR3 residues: CASSSRVTGGNQPQHF. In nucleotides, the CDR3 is TGTGCCAGCAGCAGCAGGGTAACTGGGGGCAATCAGCCCCAGCATTTT.

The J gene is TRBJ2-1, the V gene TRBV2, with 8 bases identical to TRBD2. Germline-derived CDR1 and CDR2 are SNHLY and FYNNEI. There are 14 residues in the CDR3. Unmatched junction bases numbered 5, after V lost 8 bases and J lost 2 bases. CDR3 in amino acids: CASAFSGAYNEQFF. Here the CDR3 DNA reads TGTGCCAGCGCGTTTAGCGGGGCCTACAATGAGCAGTTCTTC.

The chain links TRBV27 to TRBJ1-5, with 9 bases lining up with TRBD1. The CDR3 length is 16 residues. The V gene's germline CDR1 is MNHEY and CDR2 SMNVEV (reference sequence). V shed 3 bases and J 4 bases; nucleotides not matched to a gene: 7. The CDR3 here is CASSLGQGGWNQPQHF. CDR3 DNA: TGTGCCAGCAGTTTGGGACAGGGAGGATGGAATCAGCCCCAGCATTTT.

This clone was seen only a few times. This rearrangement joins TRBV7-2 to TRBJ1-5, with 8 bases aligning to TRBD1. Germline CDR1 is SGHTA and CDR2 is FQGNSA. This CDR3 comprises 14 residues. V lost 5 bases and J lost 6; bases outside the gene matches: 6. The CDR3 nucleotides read TGTGCCAGCAGCACCAGGGGGCTGGGTCAGCCCCAGCATTTT. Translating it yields CASSTRGLGQPQHF.

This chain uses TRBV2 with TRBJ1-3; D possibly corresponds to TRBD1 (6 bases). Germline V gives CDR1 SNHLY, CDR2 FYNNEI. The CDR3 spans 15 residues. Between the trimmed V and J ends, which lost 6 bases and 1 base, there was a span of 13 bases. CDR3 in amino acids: CASSETGLSGNTIYF. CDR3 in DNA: TGTGCCAGCAGCGAAACAGGGTTATCTGGAAACACCATATATTTT.

The CDR3 nucleotides are TGTGCCAGCGACCCGGGACTAAACACCGGGGAGCTGTTTTTT. Translating it yields CASDPGLNTGELFF. The chain joins TRBV6-5 to TRBJ2-2; 7 bases agree with TRBD2. V shed 8 bases, J shed 2 bases, and the junction held 5 bases outside the gene matches. The CDR3 is 14 residues long. Germline CDR1 and CDR2: MNHEY and SVGAGI.

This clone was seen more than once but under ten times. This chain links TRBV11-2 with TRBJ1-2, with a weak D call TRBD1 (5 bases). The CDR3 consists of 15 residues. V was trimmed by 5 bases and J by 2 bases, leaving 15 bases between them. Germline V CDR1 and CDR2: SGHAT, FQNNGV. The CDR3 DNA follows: TGTGCCAGCAGCCCCTCTCTCGGGGGAAACTATGGCTACACCTTC. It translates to CASSPSLGGNYGYTF.

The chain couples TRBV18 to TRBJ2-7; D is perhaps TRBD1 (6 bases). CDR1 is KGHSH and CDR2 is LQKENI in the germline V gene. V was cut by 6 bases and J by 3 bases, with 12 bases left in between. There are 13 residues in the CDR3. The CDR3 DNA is TGTGCCAGCTCCGAAGGACAGAACTACGAGCAGTACTTC. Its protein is CASSEGQNYEQYF.

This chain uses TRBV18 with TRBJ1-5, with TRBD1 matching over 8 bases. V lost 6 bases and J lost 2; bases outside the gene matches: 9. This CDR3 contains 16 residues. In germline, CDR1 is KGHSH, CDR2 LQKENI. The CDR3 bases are TGTGCCAGCTCGCCGTCGACAGGGGTGCGCAATCAGCCCCAGCATTTT. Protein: CASSPSTGVRNQPQHF.

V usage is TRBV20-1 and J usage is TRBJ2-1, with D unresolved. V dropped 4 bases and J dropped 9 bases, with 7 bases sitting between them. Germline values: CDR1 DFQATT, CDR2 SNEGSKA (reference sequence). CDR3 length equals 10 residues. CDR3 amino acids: CSAIKSEQFF. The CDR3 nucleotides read TGCAGTGCTATTAAGAGTGAGCAGTTCTTC.

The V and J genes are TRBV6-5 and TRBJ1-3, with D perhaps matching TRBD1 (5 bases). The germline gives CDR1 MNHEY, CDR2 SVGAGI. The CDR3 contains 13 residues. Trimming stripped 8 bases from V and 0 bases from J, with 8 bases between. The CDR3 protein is CASHRSSGNTIYF. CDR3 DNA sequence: TGTGCCAGCCACAGGAGCTCTGGAAACACCATATATTTT.

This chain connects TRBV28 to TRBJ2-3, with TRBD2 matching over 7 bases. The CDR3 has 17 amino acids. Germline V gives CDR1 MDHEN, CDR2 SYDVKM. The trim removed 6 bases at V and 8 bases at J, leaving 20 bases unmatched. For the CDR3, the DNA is TGTGCCAGCAGCCTACTCCCAGCGGGAACGGGGTATGGTACGCAGTATTTT. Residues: CASSLLPAGTGYGTQYF.

The CDR3 region has the DNA TGTGCCAGTAGTAATCGCGGGGAAAAACTGTTTTTT. Protein sequence: CASSNRGEKLFF. The chain carries TRBV19 and TRBJ1-4, with D unclear. The V end lost 4 bases, the J end lost 8 bases, and 8 bases lay between the germline ends. The CDR3 contains 12 residues. Germline-derived CDR1 and CDR2 are LNHDA and SQIVND (reference sequence).

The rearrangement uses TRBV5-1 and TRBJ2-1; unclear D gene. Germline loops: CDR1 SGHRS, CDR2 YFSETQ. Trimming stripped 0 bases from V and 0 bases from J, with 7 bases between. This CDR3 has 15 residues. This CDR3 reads CASSLVAVSYNEQFF. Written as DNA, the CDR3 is TGCGCCAGCAGCTTGGTTGCGGTCTCCTACAATGAGCAGTTCTTC.

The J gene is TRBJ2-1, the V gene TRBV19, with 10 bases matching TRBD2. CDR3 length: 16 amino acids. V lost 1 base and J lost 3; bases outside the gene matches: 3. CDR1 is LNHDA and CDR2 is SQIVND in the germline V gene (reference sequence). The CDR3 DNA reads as TGTGCCAGTAGTATAGTGGCTAGCGGGAGCTACAATGAGCAGTTCTTC. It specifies CASSIVASGSYNEQFF.

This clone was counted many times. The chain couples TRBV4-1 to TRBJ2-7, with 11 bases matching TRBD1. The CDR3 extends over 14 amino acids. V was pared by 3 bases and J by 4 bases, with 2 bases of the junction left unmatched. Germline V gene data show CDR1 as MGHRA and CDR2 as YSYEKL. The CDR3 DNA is TGCGCCAGCAGCCAGGACAGGGGGCGTTACGAGCAGTACTTC. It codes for CASSQDRGRYEQYF.

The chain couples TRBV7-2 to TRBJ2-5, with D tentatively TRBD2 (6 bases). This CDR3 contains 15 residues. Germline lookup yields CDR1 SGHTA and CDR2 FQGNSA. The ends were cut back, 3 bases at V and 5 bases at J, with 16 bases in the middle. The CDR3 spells CASSLNSGGWETQYF. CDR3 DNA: TGTGCCAGCAGCTTGAACTCCGGGGGATGGGAGACCCAGTACTTC.

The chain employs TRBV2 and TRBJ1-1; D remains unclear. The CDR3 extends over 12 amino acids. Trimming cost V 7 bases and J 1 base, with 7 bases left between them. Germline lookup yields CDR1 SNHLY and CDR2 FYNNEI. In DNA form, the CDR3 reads TGTGCCAGCAACGCGGGGAACACTGAAGCTTTCTTT. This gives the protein CASNAGNTEAFF.

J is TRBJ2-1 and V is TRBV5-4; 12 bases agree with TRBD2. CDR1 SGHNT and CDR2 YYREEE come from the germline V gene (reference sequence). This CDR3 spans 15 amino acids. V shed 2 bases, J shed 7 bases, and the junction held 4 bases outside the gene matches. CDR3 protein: CASSFRTSGTNEQFF. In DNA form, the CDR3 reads TGTGCCAGCAGCTTCCGGACTAGCGGGACTAATGAGCAGTTCTTC.